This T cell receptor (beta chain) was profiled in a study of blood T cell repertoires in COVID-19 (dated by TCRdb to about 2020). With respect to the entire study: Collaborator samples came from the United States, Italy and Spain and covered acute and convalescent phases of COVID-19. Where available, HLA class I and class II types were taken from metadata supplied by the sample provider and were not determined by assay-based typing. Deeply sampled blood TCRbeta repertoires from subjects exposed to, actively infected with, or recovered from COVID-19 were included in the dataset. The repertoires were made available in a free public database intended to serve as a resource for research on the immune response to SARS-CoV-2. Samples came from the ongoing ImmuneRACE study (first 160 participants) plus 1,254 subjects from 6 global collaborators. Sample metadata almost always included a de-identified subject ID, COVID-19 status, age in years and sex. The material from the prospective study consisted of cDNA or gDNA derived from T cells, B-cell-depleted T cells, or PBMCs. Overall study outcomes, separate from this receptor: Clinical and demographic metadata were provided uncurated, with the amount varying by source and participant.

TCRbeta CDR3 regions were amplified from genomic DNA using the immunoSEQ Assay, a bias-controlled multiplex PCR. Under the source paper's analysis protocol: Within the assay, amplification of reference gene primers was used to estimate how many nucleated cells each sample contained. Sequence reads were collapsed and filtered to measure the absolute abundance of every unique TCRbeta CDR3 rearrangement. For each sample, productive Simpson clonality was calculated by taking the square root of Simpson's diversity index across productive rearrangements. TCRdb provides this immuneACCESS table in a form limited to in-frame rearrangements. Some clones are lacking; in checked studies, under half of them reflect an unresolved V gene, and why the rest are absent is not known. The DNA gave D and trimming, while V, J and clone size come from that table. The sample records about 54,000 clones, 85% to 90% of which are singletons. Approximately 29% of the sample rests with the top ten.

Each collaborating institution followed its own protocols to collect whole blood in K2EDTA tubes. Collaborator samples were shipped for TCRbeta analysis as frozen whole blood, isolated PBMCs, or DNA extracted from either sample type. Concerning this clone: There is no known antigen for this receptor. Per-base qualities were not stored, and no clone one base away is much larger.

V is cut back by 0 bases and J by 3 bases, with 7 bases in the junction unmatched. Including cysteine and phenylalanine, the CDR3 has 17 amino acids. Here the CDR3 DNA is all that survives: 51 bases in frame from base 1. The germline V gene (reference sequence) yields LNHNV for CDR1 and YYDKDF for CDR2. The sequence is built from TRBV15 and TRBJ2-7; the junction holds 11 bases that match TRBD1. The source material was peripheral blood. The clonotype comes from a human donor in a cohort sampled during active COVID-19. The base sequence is TGTGCCACCAGCAGAGATCATGCGGGGACAGGGGGCTACGAGCAGTACTTC. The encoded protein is CATSRDHAGTGGYEQYF.